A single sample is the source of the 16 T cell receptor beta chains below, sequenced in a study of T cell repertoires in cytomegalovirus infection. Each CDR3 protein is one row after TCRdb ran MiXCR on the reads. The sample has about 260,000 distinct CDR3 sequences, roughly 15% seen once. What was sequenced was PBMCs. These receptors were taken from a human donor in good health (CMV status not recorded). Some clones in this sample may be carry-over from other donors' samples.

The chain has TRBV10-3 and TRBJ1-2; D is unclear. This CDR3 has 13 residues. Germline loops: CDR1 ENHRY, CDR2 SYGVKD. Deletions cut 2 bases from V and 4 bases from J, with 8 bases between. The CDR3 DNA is TGTGCCATCAGTGAGGCAGGTTCCTATGGCTACACCTTC. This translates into CAISEAGSYGYTF.

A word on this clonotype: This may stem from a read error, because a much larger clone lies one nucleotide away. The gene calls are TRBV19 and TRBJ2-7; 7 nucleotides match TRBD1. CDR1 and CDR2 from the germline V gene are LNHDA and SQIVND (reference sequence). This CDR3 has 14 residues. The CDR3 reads CVSKAGTANSEQYF. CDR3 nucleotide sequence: TGTGTCAGTAAGGCCGGGACAGCCAACTCCGAGCAGTACTTC.

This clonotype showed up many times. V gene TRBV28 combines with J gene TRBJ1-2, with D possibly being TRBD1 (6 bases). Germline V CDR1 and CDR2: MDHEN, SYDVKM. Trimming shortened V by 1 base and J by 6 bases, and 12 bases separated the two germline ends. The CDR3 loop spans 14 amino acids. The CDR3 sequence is CASSLSAGEDGYTF. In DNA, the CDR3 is TGTGCCAGCAGTTTATCGGCAGGGGAGGATGGCTACACCTTC.

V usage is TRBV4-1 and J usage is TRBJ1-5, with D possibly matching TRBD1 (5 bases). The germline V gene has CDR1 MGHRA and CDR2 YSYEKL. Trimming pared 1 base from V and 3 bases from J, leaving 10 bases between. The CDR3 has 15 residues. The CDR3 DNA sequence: TGCGCCAGCAGCCAAGTAGACAGCCCCAATCAGCCCCAGCATTTT. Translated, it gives CASSQVDSPNQPQHF.

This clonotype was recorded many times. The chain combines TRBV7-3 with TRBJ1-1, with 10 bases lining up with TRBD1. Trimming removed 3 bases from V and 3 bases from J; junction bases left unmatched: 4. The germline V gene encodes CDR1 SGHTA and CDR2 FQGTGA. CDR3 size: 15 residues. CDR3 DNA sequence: TGTGCCAGCAGCTTGGGGACAGGGGCGTACACTGAAGCTTTCTTT. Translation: CASSLGTGAYTEAFF.

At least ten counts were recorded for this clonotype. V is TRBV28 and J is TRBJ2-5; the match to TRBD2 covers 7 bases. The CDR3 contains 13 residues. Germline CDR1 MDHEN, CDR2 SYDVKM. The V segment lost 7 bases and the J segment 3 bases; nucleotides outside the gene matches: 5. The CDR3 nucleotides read TGTGCCAGCACCGGGGAGGGAAAAGAGACCCAGTACTTC. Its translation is CASTGEGKETQYF.

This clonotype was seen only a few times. CDR3 sequence: CAGRGDGYTF. The DNA of the CDR3 is TGTGCCGGGAGGGGTGATGGCTACACCTTC. The chain combines TRBV2 with TRBJ1-2, with D maybe TRBD1 (5 bases). From germline, CDR1 is SNHLY and CDR2 FYNNEI. CDR3 length equals 10 residues. Trimming removed 11 bases at V and 6 bases at J, with 10 bases between. The full variable domain, its missing parts supplied by reference TRBV2 and TRBJ1-2, is EPEVTQTPSHQVTQMGQEVILRCVPISNHLYFYWYRQILGQKVEFLVSFYNNEISEKSEIFDDQFSVERPDGSNFTLKIRSTKLEDSAMYFCAGRGDGYTFGSGTRLTVV.

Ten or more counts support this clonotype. In nucleotides, the CDR3 is TGTGCCAGCAGTTTGGGACTAGGAATGGTTGCAACTAATGAAAAACTGTTTTTT. This codes for CASSLGLGMVATNEKLFF. The chain recombines TRBV12-3 or TRBV12-4 with TRBJ1-4, with TRBD1 as a possible D gene (5 bases). The CDR3 has 18 amino acids. Trimming cost V 3 bases and J 0 bases, with 17 bases left between them.

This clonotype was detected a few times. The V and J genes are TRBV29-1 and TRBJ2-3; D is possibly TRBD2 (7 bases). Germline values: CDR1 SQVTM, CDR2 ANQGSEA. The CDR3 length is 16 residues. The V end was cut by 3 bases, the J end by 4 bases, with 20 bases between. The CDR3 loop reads CSVEKGGLRGSDTQYF. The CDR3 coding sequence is TGCAGCGTTGAGAAGGGGGGGCTCAGGGGTTCAGATACGCAGTATTTT.

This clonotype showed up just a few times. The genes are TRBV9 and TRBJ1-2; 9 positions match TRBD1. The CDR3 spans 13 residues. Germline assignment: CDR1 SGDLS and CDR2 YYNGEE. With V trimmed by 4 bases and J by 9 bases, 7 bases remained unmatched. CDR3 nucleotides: TGTGCCAGCAGCTTGACGGACAGGGGAAGCTACACCTTC. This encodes CASSLTDRGSYTF. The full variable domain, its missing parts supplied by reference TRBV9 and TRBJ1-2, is DSGVTQTPKHLITATGQRVTLRCSPRSGDLSVYWYQQSLDQGLQFLIQYYNGEERAKGNILERFSAQQFPDLHSELNLSSLELGDSALYFCASSLTDRGSYTFGSGTRLTVV.

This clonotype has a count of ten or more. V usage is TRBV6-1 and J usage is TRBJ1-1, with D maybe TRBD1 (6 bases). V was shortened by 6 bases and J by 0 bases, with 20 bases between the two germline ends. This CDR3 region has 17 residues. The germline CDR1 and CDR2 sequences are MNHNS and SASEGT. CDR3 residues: CASSTTTRTDMNTEAFF. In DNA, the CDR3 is TGTGCCAGCAGCACAACAACGCGGACAGATATGAACACTGAAGCTTTCTTT.

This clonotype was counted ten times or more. The CDR3 DNA sequence: TGTGCCAGCAGTTACTCGATGACAGGGCAAGAGACCCAGTACTTC. Translating gives CASSYSMTGQETQYF. The chain joins TRBV6-6 to TRBJ2-5; 7 nucleotides match TRBD1. The germline V gene encodes CDR1 MNHNY and CDR2 SVGAGI (reference sequence). The J segment lost 2 bases and the V segment lost 0 bases, leaving 3 bases of the junction unmatched. CDR3 length: 15 amino acids.

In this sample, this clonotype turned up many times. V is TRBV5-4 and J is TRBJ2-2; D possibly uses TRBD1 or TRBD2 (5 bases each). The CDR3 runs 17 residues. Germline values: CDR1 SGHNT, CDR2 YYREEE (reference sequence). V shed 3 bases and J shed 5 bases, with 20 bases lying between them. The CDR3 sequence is CASSSGRYQEGTGELFF. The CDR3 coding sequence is TGTGCCAGCAGCTCGGGACGGTATCAGGAAGGGACCGGGGAGCTGTTTTTT.

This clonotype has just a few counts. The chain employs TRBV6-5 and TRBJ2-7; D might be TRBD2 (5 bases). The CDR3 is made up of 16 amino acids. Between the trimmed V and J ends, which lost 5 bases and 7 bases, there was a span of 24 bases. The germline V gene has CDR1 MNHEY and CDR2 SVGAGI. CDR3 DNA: TGTGCCAGCAGTCTCTCGCCCTATCGAGGGAACTTTGAGCAGTACTTC. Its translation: CASSLSPYRGNFEQYF.

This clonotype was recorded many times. The CDR3 bases are TGTGCCAGCAGCCCTAAAATACACGGGGAGCTGTTTTTT. This codes for CASSPKIHGELFF. The chain combines TRBV7-3 with TRBJ2-2; no reliable D call. The V gene lost 5 bases and the J gene lost 7 bases, with 11 bases spanning the gap. Germline V gives CDR1 SGHTA, CDR2 FQGTGA. This CDR3 has 13 residues.

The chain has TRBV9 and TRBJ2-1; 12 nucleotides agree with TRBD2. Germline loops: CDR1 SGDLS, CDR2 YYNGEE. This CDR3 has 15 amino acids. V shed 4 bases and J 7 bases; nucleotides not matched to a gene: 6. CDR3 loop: CASSIRLAGENEQFF. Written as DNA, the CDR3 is TGTGCCAGCAGCATCCGACTAGCGGGGGAAAATGAGCAGTTCTTC. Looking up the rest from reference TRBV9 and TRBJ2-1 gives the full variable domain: DSGVTQTPKHLITATGQRVTLRCSPRSGDLSVYWYQQSLDQGLQFLIQYYNGEERAKGNILERFSAQQFPDLHSELNLSSLELGDSALYFCASSIRLAGENEQFFGPGTRLTVL.